This T cell receptor beta chain is from a study of T-cell reconstitution after alpha-beta-depleted transplantation in children (TCRdb year 2016). About the full investigation: Using TCR repertoire profiling, the study followed T-cell immune reconstitution in a quantitative way in children after TCRalphabeta/CD19-depleted allogeneic hematopoietic cell transplantation.

Library creation used PCR. The reads were generated on an Illumina HiSeq 2500. To normalize quantification of the TCRbeta repertoire, the TCR libraries were built with molecular barcoding that relied on unique molecular identifiers. The public reads were reprocessed in TCRdb via fastp at Q25 and MiXCR, keeping in-frame beta chains. Every CDR3 protein is listed once, alongside the most common genes and DNA of its rows. Counted in this sample were around 800,000 distinct CDR3 sequences; approximately 15% of them appeared once. The ten largest clones add up to around 5.3% of the sample. Overall results and qualifications from the work: The apparently early recovery of alphabetaT-cell counts about two months after transplant reportedly depended on only several hundred rapidly expanded clones that came from non-depleted graft cells. In some patients, the high TCRbeta diversity seen at day 60 was put down to recipient T cells and intrathymic progenitors that had survived conditioning. Hyperexpanded clone frequencies declined over subsequent months; after one year, T-cell counts and TCRbeta diversity were mostly attributed to newly produced T cells.

This clonotype was recorded a few times. The specificity of this receptor is unknown. No clone much larger than this one lies a single base away; base qualities are absent. CDR1 and CDR2 are drawn from the germline V gene: KGHSH, LQKENI. From the cysteine up to the phenylalanine, the CDR3 has a length of 13 residues. Only the CDR3 region is kept as DNA, spanning 39 bases read in frame from base 1. The V end gives up 2 bases and the J end 7 bases, leaving 2 bases in the junction not matched to a gene. The sample's treatment or condition, from its label and the paper: allogeneic hematopoietic cell transplantation with graft depleted of TCRalphabeta T cells and CD19 B cells. Transplant recipients were children who received TCRalphabeta/CD19-depleted allogeneic hematopoietic cell grafts.

This chain is built from TRBV18 and TRBJ1-2, with TRBD1 identical over 9 junction bases. This receptor was obtained from a male patient aged 10 to 17 who had a stem cell transplant for acute lymphoblastic leukemia, so the T cells may come from the graft donor. Source: PBMCs, mostly from graft donor cells, taken 360 days after TCRalphabeta/CD19-depleted stem cell transplant. The CDR3 region: CASSPGTGFGYTF. The sequence in DNA is TGTGCCAGCTCACCAGGGACAGGGTTTGGCTACACCTTC.